Shown below are 7 T cell receptor beta chains from a single sample sequenced in a study of T cell responses to AZD1222 COVID-19 vaccine. Sequencing was performed with immunoSEQ multiplex PCR; in TCRdb, only in-frame clones are kept and a portion is missing. Of 160,000 or so clones listed, more than 80% were seen once; the top ten hold 3.5% to 5.5%. Sample: peripheral blood, taken 28 days after the second dose of the MenACWY control vaccine. These receptors originate from an adult who received the MenACWY meningococcal vaccine as a control.

J is TRBJ2-7 and V is TRBV15; possibly TRBD1 for D (6 bases). Germline V lookup: CDR1 LNHNV, CDR2 YYDKDF (reference sequence). The V end was cut by 0 bases, the J end by 2 bases, with 11 bases between. The CDR3 is made up of 15 amino acids. The chain's CDR3 is CATSRDGAGAYEQYF. The CDR3 region has the DNA TGTGCCACCAGCAGAGATGGGGCAGGGGCCTACGAGCAGTACTTC.

The rearrangement uses TRBV4-3 and TRBJ1-6, with D uncertain. Germline CDR1 is LGHNA and CDR2 is YSLEER. The CDR3 has 19 amino acids. V lost 0 bases to trimming and J lost 0 bases, with 15 bases between them. The CDR3: CASSQENIPGSSYNSPLHF. For the CDR3, the DNA is TGCGCCAGCAGCCAAGAAAACATACCCGGCAGCTCCTATAATTCACCCCTCCACTTT.

The chain links TRBV7-8 to TRBJ2-2; D is perhaps TRBD1 (6 bases). The V gene's germline CDR1 is SGHVS and CDR2 FQNEAQ. The CDR3 runs to 15 residues. V gave up 1 base and J gave up 4 bases, with 10 bases separating them. The CDR3 region has the DNA TGTGCCAGCAGCTTAGGCCAACAGGGCACCGGGGAGCTGTTTTTT. Protein product: CASSLGQQGTGELFF.

The chain recombines TRBV4-1 with TRBJ1-5; D might be TRBD1 (6 bases). The germline gives CDR1 MGHRA, CDR2 YSYEKL. Trimming shortened V by 2 bases and J by 0 bases, and 14 bases separated the two germline ends. The CDR3 contains 17 residues. The CDR3 nucleotides read TGCGCCAGCAGCCAAAATTATGAGGGGGTTAGCAATCAGCCCCAGCATTTT. Encoded protein: CASSQNYEGVSNQPQHF.

The sample holds one count of this clone. The V call is TRBV19, the J call TRBJ1-6; D is possibly TRBD1 (5 bases). CDR3 length: 14 residues. Germline assignment: CDR1 LNHDA and CDR2 SQIVND (reference sequence). Trimming took 2 bases from V and 5 from J, leaving 7 bases between them. The CDR3 bases are TGTGCCAGTAGTATACAAGGGGATAATTCACCCCTCCACTTT. Its translation: CASSIQGDNSPLHF.

This chain links TRBV3-1 (or the pseudogene TRBV3-2) with TRBJ1-2, with D possibly being TRBD1 (6 bases). The V gene's germline CDR1 is LGHDT and CDR2 YNNKEL (reference sequence). V was cut by 5 bases and J by 0 bases, with 16 bases left in between. The CDR3 is made up of 16 amino acids. The CDR3 coding sequence is TGTGCCAGCAGCTTCCGGGGGGGGCGAGCTAACTATGGCTACACCTTC. It specifies CASSFRGGRANYGYTF.

The chain carries TRBV4-1 and TRBJ1-1; maybe TRBD1 (5 bases). Trimming cost V 3 bases and J 1 base, with 9 bases left between them. The CDR3 totals 14 residues. Germline V gene data show CDR1 as MGHRA and CDR2 as YSYEKL. The CDR3 region has the DNA TGCGCCAGCAGCCAGGGGCGGGAGAACACTGAAGCTTTCTTT. Translating gives CASSQGRENTEAFF.